These T cell receptor beta chains were read from a single sample in a study of CD8 T cells in Susac syndrome. A single record per CDR3 protein comes from TCRdb applying MiXCR to the immunoSEQ multiplex PCR reads. This table has under 150,000 distinct CDR3 sequences, 90% to 96% appearing once. Sequencing was performed on CD4+ T cells from PBMCs. Receptors originate from a human donor with Susac syndrome. Both conserved end residues are part of each CDR3. Fields, in order: V gene, clone size, CDR3 length, D gene, J gene, CDR3 DNA, CDR3 protein. D genes are given only for firm matches. For some rows the clone size is stated as once, few or many, or as a class when expanded; others skip it.

TRBV28,-,16,TRBD2,TRBJ2-1,TGTGCCAGCAGTTCACCCTCGGCGGGAGCGACTTCTGAGCAGTTCTTC,CASSSPSAGATSEQFF
TRBV20-1,once,12,-,TRBJ1-1,TGCAGTGCGCAGAGGGGGGGAACTGAAGCTTTCTTT,CSAQRGGTEAFF
TRBV20-1,-,15,-,TRBJ2-7,TGCAGTGCTAGGGCACCAAGCAGGGACCCCTCCGAGCAGTACTTC,CSARAPSRDPSEQYF
TRBV15,-,16,-,TRBJ2-1,TGTGCCACCAGCAGAGGTTGGCCTCCCTCCTACAATGAGCAGTTCTTC,CATSRGWPPSYNEQFF
TRBV3-1,-,15,-,TRBJ1-1,TGTGCCAGCAGCCAACGAGGACAGATGAACACTGAAGCTTTCTTT,CASSQRGQMNTEAFF
TRBV5-1,-,15,-,TRBJ2-1,TGCGCCAGCAGCTTTGGGCTTCAGGTTGTAGATGAGCAGTTCTTC,CASSFGLQVVDEQFF
TRBV13,-,17,-,TRBJ1-3,TGTGCCAGCAGCTTCCCGCCGGGACGGAGTAGTGGAAACACCATATATTTT,CASSFPPGRSSGNTIYF
TRBV20-1,-,13,-,TRBJ1-4,TGCAGTGCTAGGAGACCCGGGGCCGAAAAACTGTTTTTT,CSARRPGAEKLFF
TRBV29-1,-,14,-,TRBJ2-7,TGCAGCGTTGTCCGGGCGGCGCGACCCTACGAGCAGTACTTC,CSVVRAARPYEQYF
TRBV7-2,-,13,-,TRBJ1-2,TGTGCCAGCAGCAACACAGGATTCTATGGCTACACCTTC,CASSNTGFYGYTF
TRBV29-1,-,13,-,TRBJ1-5,TGCAGCGTTGAAAGAAGGGGCAATCAGCCCCAGCATTTT,CSVERRGNQPQHF
TRBV11-1,-,18,TRBD2,TRBJ2-1,TGTGCCAGCAGCCCCCAGGGTGGTAGCGGGAGAGGAGCGAATGAGCAGTTCTTC,CASSPQGGSGRGANEQFF
TRBV6-2/TRBV6-3,-,15,-,TRBJ2-2,TGTGCCAGCAGTTACACCCCCCGGAACACCGGGGAGCTGTTTTTT,CASSYTPRNTGELFF
TRBV28,-,14,-,TRBJ2-1,TGTGCCAGCAGCGCGGCGGACTACTACAATGAGCAGTTCTTC,CASSAADYYNEQFF
TRBV29-1,-,12,TRBD1,TRBJ1-1,TGCAGCGTAAACAGGGGGCCGGGGCCAGCTTTCTTT,CSVNRGPGPAFF
TRBV4-1,once,16,-,TRBJ2-4,TGCGCCAGCAGCCAGGGACTACAGGGGAGGAGAAACATTCAGTACTTC,CASSQGLQGRRNIQYF